This TCR beta chain derives from a study of blood T cell repertoires in COVID-19. Study context: Researchers got acute and convalescent COVID-19 samples from the United States, Italy and Spain.

Germline CDR1 MDHEN, CDR2 SYDVKM. The CDR3 runs to 12 residues. Trimming removed 6 bases from V and 6 bases from J; junction bases left unmatched: 4. The data were produced by immunoSEQ multiplex PCR, yet TCRdb's version contains in-frame clones alone and is incomplete. Of around 270,000 clones listed, 88% were seen once; the top ten hold around 3.1%. This clonotype was sampled from a woman between 40 and 55 years old who had been exposed to COVID-19. The chain is built from TRBV28 and TRBJ1-2, with TRBD1 matching over 7 bases. The sequencing sample was made of PBMCs or T cells enriched from blood (not recorded which). The CDR3 region is CASRTGMNGYTF. The DNA of the CDR3 is TGTGCCAGCAGGACAGGGATGAATGGCTACACCTTC.